The present TCR beta chain was sequenced within a study of PD-1 blockade in classical Hodgkin lymphoma. Looking at the study overall: On a schedule of every 2 weeks, patients received nivolumab 3 mg/kg intravenously.

The study, taken as a whole, reports: Newly diagnosed patients had diversity similar to the baseline diversity of complete responders. A reduction in baseline TCR diversity was reportedly seen in newly diagnosed patients relative to healthy donors.

Details on this clone: Its target is not known.

All patients experienced relapse after autologous stem cell transplantation, and brentuximab vedotin exposure was variable. Investigators obtained CD8+ T cells from thawed PBMCs by magnetic negative selection. Germline assignment: CDR1 MDHEN and CDR2 SYDVKM. CDR3 size: 15 residues. With 3 bases removed from V and 4 bases from J, the gap between germline ends came to 15 bases. TCRdb keeps only in-frame clones here, not all; method: immunoSEQ multiplex PCR. The sample yields fewer than 30,000 clones, almost 90% seen once. The sample here was CD8+ T cells from blood, taken at baseline. This sequence was found in a human donor with classical Hodgkin lymphoma. V gene TRBV28 combines with J gene TRBJ2-5, with a weak D call TRBD2 (6 bases). CDR3 protein: CASSFLADTGETQYF. The CDR3 DNA follows: TGTGCCAGCAGTTTTTTAGCGGATACGGGAGAGACCCAGTACTTC. Variable domain in full (rest from reference TRBV28 and TRBJ2-5): DVKVTQSSRYLVKRTGEKVFLECVQDMDHENMFWYRQDPGLGLRLIYFSYDVKMKEKGDIPEGYSVSREKKERFSLILESASTNQTSMYLCASSFLADTGETQYFGPGTRLLVL.